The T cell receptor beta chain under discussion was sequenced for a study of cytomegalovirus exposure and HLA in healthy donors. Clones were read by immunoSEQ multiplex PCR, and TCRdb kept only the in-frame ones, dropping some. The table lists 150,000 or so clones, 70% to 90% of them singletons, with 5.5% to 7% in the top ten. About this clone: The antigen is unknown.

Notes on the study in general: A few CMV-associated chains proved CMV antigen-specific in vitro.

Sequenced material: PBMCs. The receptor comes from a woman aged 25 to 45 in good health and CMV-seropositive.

CDR3 region: CASSPLGRGRGETQYF. CDR3 DNA: TGTGCCAGCAGCCCCTTAGGGCGAGGGCGAGGAGAGACCCAGTACTTC. V is TRBV7-8 and J is TRBJ2-5, with D possibly matching TRBD2 (5 bases). There are 16 residues in the CDR3. V shed 5 bases and J shed 4 bases, with 20 bases lying between them. Germline assignment: CDR1 SGHVS and CDR2 FQNEAQ. Full variable domain (missing parts from reference TRBV7-8 and TRBJ2-5): GAGVSQSPRYKVAKRGQDVALRCDPISGHVSLFWYQQALGQGPEFLTYFQNEAQLDKSGLPSDRFFAERPEGSVSTLKIQRTQQEDSAVYLCASSPLGRGRGETQYFGPGTRLLVL.